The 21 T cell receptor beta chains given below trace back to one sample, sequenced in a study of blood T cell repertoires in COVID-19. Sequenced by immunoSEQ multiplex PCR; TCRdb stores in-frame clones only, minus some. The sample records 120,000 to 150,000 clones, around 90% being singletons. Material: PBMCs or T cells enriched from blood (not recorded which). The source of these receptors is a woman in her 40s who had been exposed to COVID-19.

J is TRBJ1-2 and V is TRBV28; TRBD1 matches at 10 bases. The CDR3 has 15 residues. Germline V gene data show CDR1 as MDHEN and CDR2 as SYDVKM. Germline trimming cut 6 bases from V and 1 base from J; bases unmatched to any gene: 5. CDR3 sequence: CASSPGQGINYGYTF. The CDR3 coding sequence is TGTGCCAGCAGCCCGGGACAGGGGATTAACTATGGCTACACCTTC.

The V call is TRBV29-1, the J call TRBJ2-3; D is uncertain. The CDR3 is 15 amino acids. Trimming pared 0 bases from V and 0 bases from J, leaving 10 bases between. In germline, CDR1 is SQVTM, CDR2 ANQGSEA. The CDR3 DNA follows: TGCAGCGTTGAAGATTGGGCAGCAAGCACAGATACGCAGTATTTT. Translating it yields CSVEDWAASTDTQYF.

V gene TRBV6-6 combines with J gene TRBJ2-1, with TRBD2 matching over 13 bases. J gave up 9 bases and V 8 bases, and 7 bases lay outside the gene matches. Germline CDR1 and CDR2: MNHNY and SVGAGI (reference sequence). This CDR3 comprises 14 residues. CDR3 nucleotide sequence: TGTGCCAGCTCCGGGACTAGCGGGATCAGTGAGCAGTTCTTC. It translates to CASSGTSGISEQFF.

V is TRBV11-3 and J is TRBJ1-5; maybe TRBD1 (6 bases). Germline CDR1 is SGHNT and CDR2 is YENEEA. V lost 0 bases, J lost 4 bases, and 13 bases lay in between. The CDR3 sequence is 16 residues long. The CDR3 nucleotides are TGTGCCAGCAGCTTAGATAGAAGGACAGCAAATCAGCCCCAGCATTTT. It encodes CASSLDRRTANQPQHF.

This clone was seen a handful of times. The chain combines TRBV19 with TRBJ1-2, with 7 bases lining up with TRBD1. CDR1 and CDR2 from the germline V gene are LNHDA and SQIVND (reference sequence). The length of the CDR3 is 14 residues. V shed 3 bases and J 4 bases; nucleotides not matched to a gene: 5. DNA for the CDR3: TGTGCCAGTAGTATGCTACAGGGGTTCTATGGCTACACCTTC. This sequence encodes CASSMLQGFYGYTF. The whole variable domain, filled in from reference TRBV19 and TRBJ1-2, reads DGGITQSPKYLFRKEGQNVTLSCEQNLNHDAMYWYRQDPGQGLRLIYYSQIVNDFQKGDIAEGYSVSREKKESFPLTVTSAQKNPTAFYLCASSMLQGFYGYTFGSGTRLTVV.

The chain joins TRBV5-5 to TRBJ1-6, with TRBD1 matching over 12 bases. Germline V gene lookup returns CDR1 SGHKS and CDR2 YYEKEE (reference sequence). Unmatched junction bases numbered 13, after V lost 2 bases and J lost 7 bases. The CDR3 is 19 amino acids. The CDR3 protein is CASSFSGQGAPRTNSPLHF. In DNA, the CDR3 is TGTGCCAGCAGCTTTTCGGGACAGGGGGCGCCCCGAACAAATTCACCCCTCCACTTT. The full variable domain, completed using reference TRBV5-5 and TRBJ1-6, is DAGVTQSPTHLIKTRGQQVTLRCSPISGHKSVSWYQQVLGQGPQFIFQYYEKEERGRGNFPDRFSARQFPNYSSELNVNALLLGDSALYLCASSFSGQGAPRTNSPLHFGNGTRLTVT.

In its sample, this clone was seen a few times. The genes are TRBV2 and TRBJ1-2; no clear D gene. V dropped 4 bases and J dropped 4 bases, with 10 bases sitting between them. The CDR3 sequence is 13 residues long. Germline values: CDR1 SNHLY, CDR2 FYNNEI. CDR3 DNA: TGTGCCAGCAGTGCCGAGGGAGGCTATGGCTACACCTTC. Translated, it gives CASSAEGGYGYTF.

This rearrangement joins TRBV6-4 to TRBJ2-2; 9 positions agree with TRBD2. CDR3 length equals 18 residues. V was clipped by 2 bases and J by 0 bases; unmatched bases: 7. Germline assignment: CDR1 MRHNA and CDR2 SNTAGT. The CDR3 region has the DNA TGTGCCAGCAGTGACAGGAGTAGCGGGGGCTCGAACACCGGGGAGCTGTTTTTT. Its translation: CASSDRSSGGSNTGELFF.

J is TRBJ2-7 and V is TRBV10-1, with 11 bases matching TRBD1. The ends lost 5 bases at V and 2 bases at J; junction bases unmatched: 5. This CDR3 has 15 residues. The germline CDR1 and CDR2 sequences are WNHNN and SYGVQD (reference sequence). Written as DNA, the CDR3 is TGCGCCAGCAGTCGGGGACAGGGGGGGCCCTACGAGCAGTACTTC. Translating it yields CASSRGQGGPYEQYF.

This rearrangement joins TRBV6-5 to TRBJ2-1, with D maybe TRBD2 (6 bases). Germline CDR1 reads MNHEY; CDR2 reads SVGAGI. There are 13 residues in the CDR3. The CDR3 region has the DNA TGTTGGGCGGGACCCCTCTCCTACAATGAGCAGTTCTTC. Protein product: CWAGPLSYNEQFF.

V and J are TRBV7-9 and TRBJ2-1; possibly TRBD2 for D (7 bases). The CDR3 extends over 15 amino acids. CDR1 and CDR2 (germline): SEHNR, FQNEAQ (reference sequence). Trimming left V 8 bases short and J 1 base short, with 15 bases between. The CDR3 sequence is CASAEGGRSYNEQFF. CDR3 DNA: TGTGCCAGCGCCGAGGGGGGGCGTTCCTACAATGAGCAGTTCTTC.

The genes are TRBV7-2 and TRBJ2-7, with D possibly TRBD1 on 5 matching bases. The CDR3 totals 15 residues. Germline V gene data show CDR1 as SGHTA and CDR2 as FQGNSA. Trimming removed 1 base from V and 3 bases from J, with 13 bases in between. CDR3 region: CASSLGEDIHYEQYF. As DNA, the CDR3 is TGTGCCAGCAGCTTAGGAGAGGACATCCACTACGAGCAGTACTTC. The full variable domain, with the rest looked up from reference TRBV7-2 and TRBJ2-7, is GAGVSQSPSNKVTEKGKDVELRCDPISGHTALYWYRQSLGQGLEFLIYFQGNSAPDKSGLPSDRFSAERTGGSVSTLTIQRTQQEDSAVYLCASSLGEDIHYEQYFGPGTRLTVT.

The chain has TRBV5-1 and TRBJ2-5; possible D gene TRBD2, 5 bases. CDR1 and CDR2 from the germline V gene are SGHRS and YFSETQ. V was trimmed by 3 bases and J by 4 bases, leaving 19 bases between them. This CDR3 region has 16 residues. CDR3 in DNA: TGCGCCAGCAGCTCCGGCGGTGTCCCGGGGTTAGAGACCCAGTACTTC. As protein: CASSSGGVPGLETQYF.

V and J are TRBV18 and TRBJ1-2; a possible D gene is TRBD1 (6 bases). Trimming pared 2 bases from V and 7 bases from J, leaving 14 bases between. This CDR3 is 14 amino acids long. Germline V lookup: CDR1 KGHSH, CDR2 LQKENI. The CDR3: CASSPGRGAGGYTF. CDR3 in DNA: TGTGCCAGCTCACCAGGCAGGGGAGCAGGTGGCTACACCTTC. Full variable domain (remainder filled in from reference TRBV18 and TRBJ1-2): NAGVMQNPRHLVRRRGQEARLRCSPMKGHSHVYWYRQLPEEGLKFMVYLQKENIIDESGMPKERFSAEFPKEGPSILRIQQVVRGDSAAYFCASSPGRGAGGYTFGSGTRLTVV.

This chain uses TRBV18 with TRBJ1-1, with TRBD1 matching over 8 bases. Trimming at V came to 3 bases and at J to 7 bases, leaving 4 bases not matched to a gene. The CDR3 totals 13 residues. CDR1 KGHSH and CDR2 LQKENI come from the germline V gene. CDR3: CASSPDRVGEAFF. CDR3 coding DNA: TGTGCCAGCTCACCGGACAGGGTGGGTGAAGCTTTCTTT.

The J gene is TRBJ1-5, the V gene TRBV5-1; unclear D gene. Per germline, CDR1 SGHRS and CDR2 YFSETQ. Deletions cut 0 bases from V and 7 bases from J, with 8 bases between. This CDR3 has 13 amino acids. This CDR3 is CASSLGPQQPQHF. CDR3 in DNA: TGCGCCAGCAGCTTGGGGCCCCAGCAGCCCCAGCATTTT.

CDR3 in amino acids: CASSPTGGNYEQYF. CDR3 nucleotide sequence: TGTGCCAGCAGTCCGACAGGGGGCAACTACGAGCAGTACTTC. The rearrangement uses TRBV28 and TRBJ2-7; 10 nucleotides line up with TRBD1. J gave up 3 bases and V 5 bases, and 4 bases lay outside the gene matches. The germline V gene has CDR1 MDHEN and CDR2 SYDVKM. The CDR3 spans 14 residues.

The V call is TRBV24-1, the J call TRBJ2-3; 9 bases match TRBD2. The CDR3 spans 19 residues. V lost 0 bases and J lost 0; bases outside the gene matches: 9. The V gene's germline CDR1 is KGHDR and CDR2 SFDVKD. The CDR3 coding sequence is TGTGCCACCAGTGATTTGAATGGGACTAGCAGAACTAGCACAGATACGCAGTATTTT. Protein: CATSDLNGTSRTSTDTQYF.

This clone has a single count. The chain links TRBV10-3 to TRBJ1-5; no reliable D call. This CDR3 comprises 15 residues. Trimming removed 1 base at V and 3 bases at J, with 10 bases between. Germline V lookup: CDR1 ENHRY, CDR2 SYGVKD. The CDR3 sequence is CAISEYLGPNQPQHF. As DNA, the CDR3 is TGTGCCATCAGTGAGTACTTGGGCCCCAATCAGCCCCAGCATTTT.

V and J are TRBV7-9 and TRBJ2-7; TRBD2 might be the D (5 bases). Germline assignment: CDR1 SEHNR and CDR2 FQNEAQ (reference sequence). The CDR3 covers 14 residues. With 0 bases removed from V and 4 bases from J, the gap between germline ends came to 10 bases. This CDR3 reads CASSLAGAGYEQYF. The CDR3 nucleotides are TGTGCCAGCAGCTTAGCGGGAGCTGGTTACGAGCAGTACTTC.

This CDR3 is CASSYMDRMNTEAFF. Here the CDR3 DNA reads TGTGCCAGCAGCTATATGGACAGGATGAACACTGAAGCTTTCTTT. V and J are TRBV11-1 and TRBJ1-1, with 7 bases identical to TRBD1. This CDR3 has 15 amino acids. With 4 bases clipped from V and 0 bases from J, the junction kept 5 bases outside the gene matches. The germline V gene has CDR1 SGHAT and CDR2 FQDESV (reference sequence).